The 12 T cell receptor beta chains in this list originate from one sample, sequenced in a study of shared clonotypes between healthy human individuals. Assay: immunoSEQ multiplex PCR; the TCRdb copy retains only in-frame clones and omits some. The sample lists a few million clones, 90% to 97% occurring once. The sequenced sample was naive CD4+ T cells sorted from blood. Regarding subset: CD45RA+ positively selected. Source of these receptors: a man aged 18 to 29 in good health.

In this sample, this clone turned up a few times. The chain carries TRBV9 and TRBJ2-2, with a weak D call TRBD2 (5 bases). This CDR3 comprises 14 residues. Trimming pared 3 bases from V and 7 bases from J, leaving 13 bases between. Germline V gene data show CDR1 as SGDLS and CDR2 as YYNGEE. In DNA form, the CDR3 reads TGTGCCAGCAGCGCGGATTGGGCGGGCGGGGAGCTGTTTTTT. As protein: CASSADWAGGELFF.

For this clone: Different DNA sequences within this sample yield the same CDR3. CDR3 sequence (DNA): TGTGCCAGCAGCTTAGACGTCGGGGAGCTGTTTTTT. Its protein product is CASSLDVGELFF. The gene calls are TRBV7-2 and TRBJ2-2; D is ambiguous. Trimming took 1 base from V and 7 from J, leaving 4 bases between them. The CDR3 loop spans 12 amino acids. Germline values: CDR1 SGHTA, CDR2 FQGNSA.

This clone showed up just once. The chain couples TRBV10-3 to TRBJ1-2, with D maybe TRBD1 (5 bases). Trimming removed 3 bases from V and 8 bases from J, with 10 bases in between. CDR1 and CDR2 from the germline V gene are ENHRY and SYGVKD. The CDR3 runs to 12 residues. The CDR3 sequence is CAISDGGKGYTF. CDR3 in DNA: TGTGCCATCAGTGACGGGGGGAAGGGCTACACCTTC.

This clone occurred once. The rearrangement uses TRBV5-1 and TRBJ1-2; D perhaps matches TRBD1 (6 bases). This CDR3 comprises 15 residues. CDR1 and CDR2 (germline): SGHRS, YFSETQ. The V end lost 1 base, the J end lost 4 bases, and 14 bases lay between the germline ends. The CDR3 loop reads CASSLRGAQGYGYTF. CDR3 DNA sequence: TGCGCCAGCAGCTTGAGGGGGGCGCAAGGCTATGGCTACACCTTC. The whole variable domain, filled in from reference TRBV5-1 and TRBJ1-2, reads KAGVTQTPRYLIKTRGQQVTLSCSPISGHRSVSWYQQTPGQGLQFLFEYFSETQRNKGNFPGRFSGRQFSNSRSEMNVSTLELGDSALYLCASSLRGAQGYGYTFGSGTRLTVV.

The chain recombines TRBV2 with TRBJ1-5; the D is unclear. V lost 7 bases and J 6 bases, leaving 16 bases between the germline ends. The CDR3 has 14 residues. CDR1 and CDR2 (germline): SNHLY, FYNNEI. The CDR3 DNA sequence: TGTGCCAGCATGGGTCGGAGTAACAGTCAGCCCCAGCATTTT. Amino acids: CASMGRSNSQPQHF.

J is TRBJ2-2 and V is TRBV6-5, with 13 bases aligning to TRBD2. The CDR3 contains 13 residues. Germline trimming cut 6 bases from V and 13 bases from J; bases unmatched to any gene: 5. CDR1 and CDR2 from the germline V gene are MNHEY and SVGAGI. The CDR3 nucleotides are TGTGCCAGCAGCGGACTAGCGGGAGAATTGCTGTTTTTT. This gives the protein CASSGLAGELLFF.

The chain links TRBV6-1 to TRBJ1-6; D possibly corresponds to TRBD1 (6 bases). CDR1 is MNHNS, CDR2 SASEGT, per germline. The CDR3 length is 14 residues. Trimming stripped 4 bases from V and 7 bases from J, with 11 bases between. The CDR3 DNA sequence: TGTGCCAGCAGTGTGGCAGGGGAAAATTCACCCCTCCACTTT. Translating it yields CASSVAGENSPLHF.

The V call is TRBV19, the J call TRBJ1-1; 7 positions match TRBD1. V shed 1 base and J 8 bases; nucleotides not matched to a gene: 4. Germline loops: CDR1 LNHDA, CDR2 SQIVND (reference sequence). The CDR3 loop spans 13 amino acids. The CDR3 loop reads CASSIGTGLEAFF. The CDR3 nucleotides are TGTGCCAGTAGTATAGGGACAGGACTAGAAGCTTTCTTT.

The chain carries TRBV9 and TRBJ2-1; 14 bases are shared with TRBD2. This CDR3 contains 15 residues. V lost 7 bases to trimming and J lost 6 bases; unmatched junction nucleotides: 6. CDR1 is SGDLS, CDR2 YYNGEE, per germline. CDR3 DNA: TGTGCCAGCGGGCGACTAGCGGGAGGGACCAATGAGCAGTTCTTC. Encoded protein: CASGRLAGGTNEQFF.

The CDR3 region has the DNA TGTGCCAGCAGCGACGACAGACCCTATAATTCACCCCTCCACTTT. This gives the protein CASSDDRPYNSPLHF. V and J are TRBV7-9 and TRBJ1-6, with D possibly TRBD1 on 5 matching bases. This CDR3 region has 15 residues. The germline V gene encodes CDR1 SEHNR and CDR2 FQNEAQ (reference sequence). Trimming left V 5 bases short and J 2 bases short, with 10 bases between.

The gene calls are TRBV30 and TRBJ1-2, with TRBD1 matching over 9 bases. CDR3 length: 14 residues. The ends lost 6 bases at V and 4 bases at J; junction bases unmatched: 9. CDR1 is GTSNPN, CDR2 SVGIG, per germline (reference sequence). CDR3 loop: CACWTGVMSYGYTF. The CDR3 DNA sequence: TGTGCCTGTTGGACAGGGGTGATGAGCTATGGCTACACCTTC.

The V and J genes are TRBV2 and TRBJ1-1; 11 nucleotides agree with TRBD1. Germline CDR1 reads SNHLY; CDR2 reads FYNNEI. This CDR3 is 13 amino acids long. Trimming cost V 4 bases and J 11 bases; bases outside gene matches: 6. Here the CDR3 reads CASSGGTGGTAFF. The CDR3, as DNA: TGTGCCAGCAGTGGCGGGACAGGGGGGACGGCTTTCTTT.